Listed below are T cell receptor beta chains from one sample, sequenced in a study of blood T cell repertoires in COVID-19. Only in-frame clones appear in the TCRdb table, and some are missing; sequencing was by immunoSEQ multiplex PCR. The sample carries about 34,000 clones, 81% recorded once. What was sequenced was peripheral blood. These receptors were taken from a man aged 65 to 85 with COVID-19, enrolled during active disease. Both conserved end residues are part of each CDR3. Each record gives: J gene, clone size, D gene, V gene, CDR3 protein, CDR3 DNA. D genes are given only for firm matches. Rows may omit the clone size; those that give it use once, few, many or a size class.

TRBJ2-1 once TRBD2 TRBV27 CASRGLAGGDNEQFF TGTGCCAGCAGGGGCCTGGCGGGAGGAGACAATGAGCAGTTCTTC
TRBJ1-6 . TRBD1 TRBV27 CASSFARGGPSSYNSPLHF TGTGCCAGCAGTTTTGCGCGAGGGGGCCCTAGCTCCTATAATTCACCCCTCCACTTT
TRBJ2-2 . . TRBV28 CASSLGAPNTGELFF TGTGCCAGCAGTTTAGGGGCACCCAACACCGGGGAGCTGTTTTTT
TRBJ1-2 . . TRBV28 CASSPPGQVYGYTF TGTGCCAGCAGTCCCCCGGGACAAGTCTATGGCTACACCTTC
TRBJ2-5 . . TRBV28 CASRRRDQETQYF TGTGCCAGCAGGCGCAGGGACCAAGAGACCCAGTACTTC
TRBJ2-3 . . TRBV5-4 CASSLDITDTQYF TGTGCCAGCAGCTTGGACATCACAGATACGCAGTATTTT
TRBJ2-1 . TRBD2 TRBV5-1 CASRAGAFHNEQFF TGCGCCAGCAGAGCGGGAGCTTTTCACAATGAGCAGTTCTTC
TRBJ2-2 . . TRBV7-3 CASSLNGGNTGELFF TGTGCCAGCAGCTTAAATGGCGGGAACACCGGGGAGCTGTTTTTT
TRBJ1-2 . . TRBV30 CAWSVQVMNGYTF TGTGCCTGGAGTGTACAGGTCATGAATGGCTACACCTTC
TRBJ2-4 few . TRBV4-3 CASSQVHSWSPKNIQYF TGCGCCAGCAGCCAAGTTCACAGCTGGTCCCCCAAAAACATTCAGTACTTC
TRBJ2-1 . TRBD2 TRBV10-1 CATGGGRAGEQFF TGCGCCACAGGCGGCGGGAGGGCCGGTGAGCAGTTCTTC
TRBJ1-1 . . TRBV6-6 CASSPAGPNTEAFF TGTGCCAGCAGCCCCGCGGGCCCGAACACTGAAGCTTTCTTT
TRBJ2-5 . . TRBV28 CASSLARQETQYF TGTGCCAGCAGTTTGGCCAGACAAGAGACCCAGTACTTC
TRBJ2-1 . TRBD2 TRBV5-1 CASSFSGTSGTPSGEQFF TGCGCCAGCAGCTTCTCCGGGACTAGCGGGACTCCGTCCGGTGAGCAGTTCTTC
TRBJ1-1 . TRBD1 TRBV5-3 CVNRDRDTEAFF TGTGTCAACCGGGACAGGGATACTGAAGCTTTCTTT
TRBJ2-1 . TRBD2 TRBV5-6 CASSAGTSRYNEQFF TGTGCCAGCAGCGCCGGGACTAGCAGATACAATGAGCAGTTCTTC
TRBJ1-3 . . TRBV27 CASSFRYGNTIYF TGTGCCAGCAGTTTCCGGTACGGAAACACCATATATTTT
TRBJ1-1 . . TRBV2 CASSPQDTPFEAFF TGTGCCAGCAGCCCACAGGATACCCCTTTTGAAGCTTTCTTT